The 7 T cell receptor beta chains given below trace back to one sample, sequenced in a study of T cells in tumors after PD-1 blockade. The method was immunoSEQ multiplex PCR; TCRdb's version includes in-frame clones alone and lacks a portion of them. Among 9,000 to 15,000 clones, 63% were seen once, and the ten largest hold around 17%. This specimen was tumor tissue, taken before anti-PD-1 treatment. All receptors derive from a human donor with basal cell carcinoma.

This clone is classed as large. The chain carries TRBV7-6 and TRBJ1-2; D not certain. Germline CDR1 reads SGHVS; CDR2 reads FNYEAQ. Trimming removed 3 bases at V and 5 bases at J, with 13 bases between. CDR3 length: 14 residues. CDR3 DNA sequence: TGTGCCAGCAGCTTGAGCCCCTCCTTTTATGGCTACACCTTC. Its translation: CASSLSPSFYGYTF.

The chain joins TRBV3-1 (or the pseudogene TRBV3-2) to TRBJ2-2; the match to TRBD2 covers 9 bases. This CDR3 region has 17 residues. The trim removed 4 bases at V and 4 bases at J, leaving 10 bases unmatched. Germline V gene lookup returns CDR1 LGHDT and CDR2 YNNKEL (reference sequence). The CDR3 reads CASSPQSLAGTTGELFF. Written as DNA, the CDR3 is TGTGCCAGCAGCCCTCAGAGCCTAGCGGGAACCACCGGGGAGCTGTTTTTT.

The chain uses TRBV5-8 and TRBJ2-3, with D unresolved. Germline assignment: CDR1 SGHTS and CDR2 YDEGEE. The CDR3 is 15 residues long. The V gene lost 0 bases and the J gene lost 2 bases, with 10 bases spanning the gap. The CDR3 nucleotides are TGTGCCAGCAGCTTGGTTGTGGCAGCCACAGATACGCAGTATTTT. This codes for CASSLVVAATDTQYF.

This clone was detected only a few times. The same CDR3 also results from other DNA sequences found in this sample. This chain links TRBV14 with TRBJ1-1; D gene unclear. This CDR3 spans 14 amino acids. CDR1 SGHDN and CDR2 FVKESK come from the germline V gene. V lost 1 base and J 0 bases, leaving 6 bases between the germline ends. The chain's CDR3 is CASSQAGMNTEAFF. The DNA for the CDR3 is TGTGCCAGCAGCCAAGCGGGGATGAACACTGAAGCTTTCTTT.

This clone is labeled as medium-sized. The gene calls are TRBV5-1 and TRBJ1-1; no clear D gene. The germline V and J ends were trimmed by 2 bases and 0 bases, with 14 bases remaining between them. There are 16 residues in the CDR3. Looked up from germline, CDR1 is SGHRS and CDR2 is YFSETQ. The CDR3 DNA reads as TGCGCCAGCAGCTTTCTAACTGGCGGCCTGAACACTGAAGCTTTCTTT. As protein: CASSFLTGGLNTEAFF.

This clone showed up just a few times. The chain carries TRBV4-2 and TRBJ1-2, with D perhaps matching TRBD1 (5 bases). CDR1 and CDR2 from the germline V gene are LGHNA and YNFKEQ. The CDR3 runs 16 residues. V dropped 5 bases and J dropped 6 bases, with 22 bases sitting between them. Here the CDR3 reads CASSESRTTLFDGYTF. CDR3 DNA: TGTGCCAGCAGCGAATCGCGGACAACACTCTTTGATGGCTACACCTTC.

This clone was found a few times. The rearrangement links TRBV19 to TRBJ2-4; D is ambiguous. V lost 0 bases to trimming and J lost 0 bases, with 15 bases between them. Germline V gives CDR1 LNHDA, CDR2 SQIVND (reference sequence). The CDR3 contains 18 residues. The CDR3, as DNA: TGTGCCAGTAGTATAGATGGGGTAGCCTTACTAGCCAAAAACATTCAGTACTTC. It encodes CASSIDGVALLAKNIQYF.